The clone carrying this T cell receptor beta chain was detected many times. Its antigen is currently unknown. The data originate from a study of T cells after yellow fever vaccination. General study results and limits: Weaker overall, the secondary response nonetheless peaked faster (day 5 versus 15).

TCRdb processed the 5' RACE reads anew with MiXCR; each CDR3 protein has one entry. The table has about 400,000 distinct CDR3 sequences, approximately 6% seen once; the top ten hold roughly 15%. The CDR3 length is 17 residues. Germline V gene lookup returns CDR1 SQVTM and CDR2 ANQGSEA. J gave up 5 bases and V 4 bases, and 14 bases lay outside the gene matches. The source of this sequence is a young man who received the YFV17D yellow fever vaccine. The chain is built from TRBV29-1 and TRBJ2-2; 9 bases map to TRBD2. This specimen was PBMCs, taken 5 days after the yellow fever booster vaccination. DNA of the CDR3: TGCAGCGTTGGCCTTGAAGGCCTAGCGGGATCTACCGGGGAGCTGTTTTTT. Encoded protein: CSVGLEGLAGSTGELFF.